Listed below are T cell receptor beta chains from one sample, sequenced in a study of CXCR3-negative and CXCR3-positive naive CD8 T cells. TCRdb processed the 5' RACE reads again and assigns one entry to each CDR3 protein, with no DNA. The sample shows 4,000 to 6,000 distinct CDR3 sequences, and 2.5% sits with its ten largest clones. Sequenced sample: naive CXCR3+ CD8+ T cells from blood. All receptors derive from a human donor in good health. Some clones in this sample may be carry-over from other donors' samples. Both conserved end residues are part of each CDR3. The listing skips clone size in some rows; elsewhere it reads once, few, many or a size class.

>medium-sized|TRBJ2-1|TRBV29-1
CSVGGGSNEQFF
>.|TRBJ2-7|TRBV21-1
CASSKPTSESSYEQYF
>.|TRBJ2-3|TRBV29-1
CSAVAGEVDTQYF
>medium-sized|TRBJ2-3|TRBV18
CASSPPEGSTDTQYF
>.|TRBJ1-1|TRBV7-9
CASSVIPEEAFF
>.|TRBJ2-1|TRBV7-9
CASLGGSDSYNEQFF
>.|TRBJ2-7|TRBV6-2/TRBV6-3
CASSMTGLVNEQYF
>medium-sized|TRBJ1-2|TRBV29-1
CSGILTNYGYTF
>.|TRBJ1-1|TRBV29-1
CSVLWTGYAEAFF
>medium-sized|TRBJ2-5|TRBV29-1
CSILGTESYQETQYF
>.|TRBJ2-5|TRBV21-1
CASSKARGGGQETQYF
>medium-sized|TRBJ2-2|TRBV7-2
CASSLVLAGGPTGELFF
>.|TRBJ2-1|TRBV7-2
CASRSGASYNEQFF
>.|TRBJ2-3|TRBV29-1
CSVSTAGHTDTQYF
>medium-sized|TRBJ1-2|TRBV29-1
CSVRQGEVHGYTF
>.|TRBJ2-1|TRBV4-1
CASSQEGLAGGANEQFF
>.|TRBJ2-7|TRBV29-1
CSVELDQGAFEQYF
>medium-sized|TRBJ2-1|TRBV29-1
CSVTRENSYNEQFF
>medium-sized|TRBJ2-1|TRBV29-1
CSVEPGDEDEQFF
>medium-sized|TRBJ2-1|TRBV5-1
CASSLWIAGSSYNEQFF
>.|TRBJ1-1|TRBV11-3
CASSSGSRRMNTEAFF
>.|TRBJ2-1|TRBV28
CASSLAEYNEQFF
>.|TRBJ2-5|TRBV29-1
CSVEIQGPETQYF
>.|TRBJ2-5|TRBV19
CASSDRFQETQYF
>medium-sized|TRBJ2-1|TRBV20-1
CSAISDLEWDNEQFF
>medium-sized|TRBJ2-1|TRBV4-3
CASSQDAGLAGNNEQFF
>.|TRBJ2-7|TRBV29-1
CSVGLGAYEQYF
>.|TRBJ2-5|TRBV12-3/TRBV12-4
CASGLPRDNQETQYF
>.|TRBJ2-3|TRBV7-2
CASSSVVEVWGTSTDTQYF
>medium-sized|TRBJ2-5|TRBV27
CASSFLGIQETQYF
>.|TRBJ1-1|TRBV5-1
CASSRSRGVNTEAFF
>.|TRBJ2-1|TRBV7-8
CASSLAQNNEQFF
>medium-sized|TRBJ2-7|TRBV28
CASSHSGTGEILWSEQYF